This T cell receptor beta chain was obtained from a study of T cell changes during pregnancy in multiple sclerosis (dated by TCRdb to the late 2010s). Concerning the study at large: Changes in the T cell repertoire over the course of pregnancy were examined in this study in women with multiple sclerosis.

With respect to this clone: Its antigen is currently not known. One base away there is no much larger clone; base qualities are not given.

The library was built by means of the immunoSEQ multiplex PCR assay. This immuneACCESS table, as held by TCRdb, lists in-frame sequences with V and J called but not all clones. Of the missing ones, under half trace to an unresolved V gene in checked studies; the others have no known cause. The sample profile shows 38,000 or so clones; 75% to 95% of them were found once. The leading ten clones occupy 0.43% of the sample. The germline V gene provides CDR1 MDHEN and CDR2 SYDVKM. After removal of 7 bases from V and 6 bases from J, the junction retains 6 bases not matched to a gene. Measured from the cysteine to the phenylalanine, the CDR3 is 14 residues long. Only the CDR3 part of the read is kept: 42 bases, read in frame from the first base.

The source was CD4+ T cells from peripheral blood mononuclear cells, collected in the third trimester of pregnancy. The TCR was taken from a female donor with multiple sclerosis, enrolled in a pregnancy study. This chain is built from TRBV28 and TRBJ1-3; TRBD1 fits 10 bases in the junction. CDR3 loop: CASTRTGGTNTIYF. The DNA sequence follows: TGTGCCAGCACCAGGACAGGGGGTACAAACACCATATATTTT.